This T cell receptor beta chain is drawn from a study of shared clonotypes between healthy human individuals. Findings of the study overall: Memory subsets generally showed lower estimated richness than naive subsets. At large depth, rarefaction still showed sorted-subset sequencing to be incomplete.

Comments on this clone: Antigen unknown.

The input for sorted-subset replicate PCRs was around 200 ng DNA, 25,000 to 30,000 T cell genomes. This table comes from immunoSEQ multiplex PCR, and its TCRdb copy is limited to in-frame clones, with some not included. The table lists some 2 million clones, approximately 94% of them singletons. Terminally differentiated effector memory CD45RA+ cells were excluded from the naive CD8 cells, which were CD45RO-negative and positively selected for CCR7. The sequenced sample consisted of naive CD8+ T cells sorted from blood. This receptor was obtained from a young man in good health.

As DNA, the CDR3 is TGTGCCAGCAGTTTAGGGACGGGGGTCCCTGGCTACACCTTC. It translates to CASSLGTGVPGYTF. V is TRBV27 and J is TRBJ1-2; maybe TRBD1 (5 bases). Germline loops: CDR1 MNHEY, CDR2 SMNVEV (reference sequence). This CDR3 contains 14 residues. The V end lost 2 bases, the J end lost 7 bases, and 14 bases lay between the germline ends.